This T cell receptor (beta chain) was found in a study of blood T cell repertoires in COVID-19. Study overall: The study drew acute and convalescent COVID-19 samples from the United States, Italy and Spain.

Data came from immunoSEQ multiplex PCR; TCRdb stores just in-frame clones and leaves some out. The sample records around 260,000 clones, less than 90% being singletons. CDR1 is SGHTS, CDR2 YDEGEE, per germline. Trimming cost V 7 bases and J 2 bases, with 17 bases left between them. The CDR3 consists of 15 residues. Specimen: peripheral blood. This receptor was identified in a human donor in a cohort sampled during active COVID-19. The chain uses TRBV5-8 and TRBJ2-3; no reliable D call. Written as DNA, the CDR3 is TGTGCCAGCCCGAGGAAACCAGTATCCACAGATACGCAGTATTTT. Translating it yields CASPRKPVSTDTQYF.